This entry is about one TCR beta chain. The V end lost 7 bases, the J end lost 6 bases, and 10 bases lay between the germline ends. CDR3 length equals 12 residues. The germline V gene has CDR1 LNHDA and CDR2 SQIVND (reference sequence). In terms of age and location, participants ranged from roughly 18 to 95 years and lived in about 25 US areas. Profiling relied on immunoSEQ multiplex PCR, and the TCRdb table lists in-frame clones only, not all of them. The repertoire consists of about 370,000 clones, with approximately 91% occurring once and the leading ten covering 0.7% to 0.95%. This specimen belongs to a study of blood T cell repertoires in COVID-19. Study summary: The United States, Italy and Spain supplied acute and convalescent COVID-19 samples. T cells, B-cell-depleted T cells, or PBMCs provided the cDNA or gDNA that served as material.

Specimen: PBMCs or T cells enriched from blood (not recorded which). The chain carries TRBV19 and TRBJ2-1; possible D gene TRBD2, 5 bases. This TCR derives from a woman between 40 and 55 years old who had been exposed to COVID-19. Here the CDR3 reads CASTGSVNEQFF. For the CDR3, the DNA is TGTGCCAGTACAGGTAGCGTCAATGAGCAGTTCTTC.